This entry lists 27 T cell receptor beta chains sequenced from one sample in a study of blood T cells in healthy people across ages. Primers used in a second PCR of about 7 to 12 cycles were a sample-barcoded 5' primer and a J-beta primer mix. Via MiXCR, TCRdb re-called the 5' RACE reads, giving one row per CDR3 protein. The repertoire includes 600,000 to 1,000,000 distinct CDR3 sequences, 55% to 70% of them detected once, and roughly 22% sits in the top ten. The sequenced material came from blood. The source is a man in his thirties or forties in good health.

As DNA, the CDR3 is TGTGCCAGCAGCGCCTCCTCTAGCGGCCAAAACATTCAGTACTTC. It encodes CASSASSSGQNIQYF. V usage is TRBV11-1 and J usage is TRBJ2-4, with TRBD2 identical over 7 bases. The CDR3 runs 15 residues. With 5 bases clipped from V and 5 bases from J, the junction kept 9 bases outside the gene matches. Germline V gene data show CDR1 as SGHAT and CDR2 as FQDESV (reference sequence).

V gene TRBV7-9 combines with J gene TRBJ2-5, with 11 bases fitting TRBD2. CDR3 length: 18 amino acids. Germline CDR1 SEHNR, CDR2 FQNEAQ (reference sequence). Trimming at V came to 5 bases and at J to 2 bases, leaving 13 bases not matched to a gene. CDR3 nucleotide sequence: TGTGCCAGCAGCCCCCACGCTAGCGGGGGGAATTATCAAGAGACCCAGTACTTC. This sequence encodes CASSPHASGGNYQETQYF.

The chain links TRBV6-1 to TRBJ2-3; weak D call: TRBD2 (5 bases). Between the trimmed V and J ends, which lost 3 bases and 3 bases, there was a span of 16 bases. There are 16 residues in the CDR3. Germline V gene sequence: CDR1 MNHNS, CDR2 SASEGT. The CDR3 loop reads CASSETLTGGTDTQYF. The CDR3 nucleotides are TGTGCCAGCAGTGAGACCCTTACCGGCGGGACAGATACGCAGTATTTT.

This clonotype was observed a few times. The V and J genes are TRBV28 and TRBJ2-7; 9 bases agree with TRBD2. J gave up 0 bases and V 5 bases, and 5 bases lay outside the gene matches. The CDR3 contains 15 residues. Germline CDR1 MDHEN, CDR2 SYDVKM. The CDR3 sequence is CASSQLAGSSYEQYF. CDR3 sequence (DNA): TGTGCCAGCAGTCAACTAGCGGGTAGCTCCTACGAGCAGTACTTC.

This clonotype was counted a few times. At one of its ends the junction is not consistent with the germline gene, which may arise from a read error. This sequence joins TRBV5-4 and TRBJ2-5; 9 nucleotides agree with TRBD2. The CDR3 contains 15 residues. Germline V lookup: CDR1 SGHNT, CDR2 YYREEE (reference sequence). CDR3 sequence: CASTLRRAGGETQYF. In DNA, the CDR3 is TGTGCCAGCACCTTGAGACGAGCGGGGGGAGAGACCCAGTACTTC.

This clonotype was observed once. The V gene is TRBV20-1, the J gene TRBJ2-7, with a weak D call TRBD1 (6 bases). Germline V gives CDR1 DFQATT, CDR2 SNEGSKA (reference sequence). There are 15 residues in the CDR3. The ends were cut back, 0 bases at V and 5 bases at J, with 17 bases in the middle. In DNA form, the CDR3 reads TGCAGTGCTAGAGATGATTCCCACAGGGACAACGAGCAGTACTTC. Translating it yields CSARDDSHRDNEQYF.

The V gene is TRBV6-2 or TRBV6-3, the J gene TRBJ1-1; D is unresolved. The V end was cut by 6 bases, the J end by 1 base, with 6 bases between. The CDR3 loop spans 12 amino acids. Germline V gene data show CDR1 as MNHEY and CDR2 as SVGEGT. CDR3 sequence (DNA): TGTGCCAGCAGGGAACCGAACACTGAAGCTTTCTTT. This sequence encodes CASREPNTEAFF.

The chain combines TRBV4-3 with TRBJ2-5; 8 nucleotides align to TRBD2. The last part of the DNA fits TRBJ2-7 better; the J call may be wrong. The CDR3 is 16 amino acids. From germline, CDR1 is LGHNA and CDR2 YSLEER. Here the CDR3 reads CASSQRQGLAFYEQYF. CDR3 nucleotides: TGCGCCAGCAGCCAACGCCAAGGACTAGCTTTTTACGAGCAGTACTTC.

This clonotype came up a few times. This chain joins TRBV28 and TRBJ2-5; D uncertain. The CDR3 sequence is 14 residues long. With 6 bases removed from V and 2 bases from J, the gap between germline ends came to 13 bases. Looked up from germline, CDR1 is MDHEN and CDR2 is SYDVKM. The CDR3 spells CASSSTTWQETQYF. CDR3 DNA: TGTGCCAGCAGCTCGACCACTTGGCAAGAGACCCAGTACTTC. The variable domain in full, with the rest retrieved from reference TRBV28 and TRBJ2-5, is DVKVTQSSRYLVKRTGEKVFLECVQDMDHENMFWYRQDPGLGLRLIYFSYDVKMKEKGDIPEGYSVSREKKERFSLILESASTNQTSMYLCASSSTTWQETQYFGPGTRLLVL.

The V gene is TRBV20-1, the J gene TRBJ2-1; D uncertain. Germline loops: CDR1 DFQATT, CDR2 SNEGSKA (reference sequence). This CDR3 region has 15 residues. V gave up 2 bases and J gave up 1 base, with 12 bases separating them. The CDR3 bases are TGCAGTGCTAGATTTTTGGTAAAATCCTACAATGAGCAGTTCTTC. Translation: CSARFLVKSYNEQFF.

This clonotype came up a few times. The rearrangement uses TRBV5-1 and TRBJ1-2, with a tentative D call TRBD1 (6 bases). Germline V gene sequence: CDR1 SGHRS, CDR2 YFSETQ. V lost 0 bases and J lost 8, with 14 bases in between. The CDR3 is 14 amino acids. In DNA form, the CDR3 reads TGCGCCAGCAGCTTGGTCAACCAGGGGAACGGCTACACCTTC. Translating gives CASSLVNQGNGYTF.

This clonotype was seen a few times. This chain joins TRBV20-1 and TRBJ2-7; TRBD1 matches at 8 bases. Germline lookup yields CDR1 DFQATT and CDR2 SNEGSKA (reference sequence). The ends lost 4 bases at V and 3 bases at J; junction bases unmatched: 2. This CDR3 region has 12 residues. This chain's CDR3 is CSATTGGYEQYF. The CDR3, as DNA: TGCAGTGCTACCACAGGGGGCTACGAGCAGTACTTC.

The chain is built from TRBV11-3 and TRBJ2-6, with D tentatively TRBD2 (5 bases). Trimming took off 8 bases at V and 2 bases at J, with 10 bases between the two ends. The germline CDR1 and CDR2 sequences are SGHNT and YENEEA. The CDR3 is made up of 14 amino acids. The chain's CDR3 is CASGRDAGANVLTF. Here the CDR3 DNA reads TGTGCCAGCGGCCGGGATGCTGGGGCCAACGTCCTGACTTTC. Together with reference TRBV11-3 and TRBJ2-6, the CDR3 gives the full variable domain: EAGVVQSPRYKIIEKKQPVAFWCNPISGHNTLYWYLQNLGQGPELLIRYENEEAVDDSQLPKDRFSAERLKGVDSTLKIQPAELGDSAVYLCASGRDAGANVLTFGAGSRLTVL.

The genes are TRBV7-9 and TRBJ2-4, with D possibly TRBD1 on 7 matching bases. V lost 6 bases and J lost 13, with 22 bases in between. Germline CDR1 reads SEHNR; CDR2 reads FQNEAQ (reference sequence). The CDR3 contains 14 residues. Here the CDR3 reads CASSLEGTADKQYF. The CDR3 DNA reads TGTGCCAGCAGTCTGGAGGGGACAGCTGACAAGCAGTACTTC.

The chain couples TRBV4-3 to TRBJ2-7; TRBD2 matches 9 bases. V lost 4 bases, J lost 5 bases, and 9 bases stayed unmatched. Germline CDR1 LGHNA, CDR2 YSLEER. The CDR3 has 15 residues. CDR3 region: CASSPSTSGADEQYF. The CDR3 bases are TGCGCCAGCAGCCCGTCGACTAGCGGAGCCGACGAGCAGTACTTC.

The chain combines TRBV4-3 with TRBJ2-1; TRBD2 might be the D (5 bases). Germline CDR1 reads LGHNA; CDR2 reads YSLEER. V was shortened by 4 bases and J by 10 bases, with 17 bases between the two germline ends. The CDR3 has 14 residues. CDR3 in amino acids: CASSLTRTSYEQFF. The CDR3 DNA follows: TGCGCCAGCAGCCTCACTAGAACCTCCTACGAGCAGTTCTTC.

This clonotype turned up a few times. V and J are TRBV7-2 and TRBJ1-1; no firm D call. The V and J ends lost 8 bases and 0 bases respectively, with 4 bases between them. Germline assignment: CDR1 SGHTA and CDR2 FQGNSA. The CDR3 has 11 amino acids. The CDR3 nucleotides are TGTGCCAGCCGGATGAACACTGAAGCTTTCTTT. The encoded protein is CASRMNTEAFF.

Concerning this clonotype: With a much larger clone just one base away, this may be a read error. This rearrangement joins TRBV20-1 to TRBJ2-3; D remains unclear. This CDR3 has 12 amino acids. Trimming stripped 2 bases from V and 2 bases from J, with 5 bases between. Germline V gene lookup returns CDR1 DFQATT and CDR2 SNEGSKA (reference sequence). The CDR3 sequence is CSARLITDTQYF. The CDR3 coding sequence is TGCAGTGCTAGACTAATCACAGATACGCAGTATTTT.

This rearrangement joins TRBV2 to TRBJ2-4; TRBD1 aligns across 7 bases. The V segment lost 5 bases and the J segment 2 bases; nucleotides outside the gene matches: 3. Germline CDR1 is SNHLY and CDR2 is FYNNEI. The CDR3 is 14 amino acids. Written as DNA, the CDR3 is TGTGCCAGCAGTCCGGGACAGTCCAAAAACATTCAGTACTTC. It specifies CASSPGQSKNIQYF.

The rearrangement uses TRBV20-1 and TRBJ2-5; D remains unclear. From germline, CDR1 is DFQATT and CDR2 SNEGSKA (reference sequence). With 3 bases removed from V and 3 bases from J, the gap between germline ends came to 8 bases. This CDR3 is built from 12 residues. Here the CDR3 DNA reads TGCAGTGCTAGCCCATACGAAGAGACCCAGTACTTC. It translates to CSASPYEETQYF.

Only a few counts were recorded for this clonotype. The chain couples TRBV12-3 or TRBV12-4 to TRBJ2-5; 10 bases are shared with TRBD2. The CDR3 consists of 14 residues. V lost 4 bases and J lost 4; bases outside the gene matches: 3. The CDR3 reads CASSSSGGLETQYF. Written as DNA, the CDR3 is TGTGCCAGCAGTTCTAGCGGGGGACTAGAGACCCAGTACTTC.

The chain's CDR3 is CSAKPGRDRRDTQYF. DNA for the CDR3: TGCAGTGCTAAGCCGGGACGAGACCGACGGGATACGCAGTATTTT. This chain joins TRBV20-1 and TRBJ2-3; D may correspond to TRBD1 or TRBD2 (5 bases each). This CDR3 is built from 15 residues. Germline CDR1 is DFQATT and CDR2 is SNEGSKA (reference sequence). V was trimmed by 4 bases and J by 6 bases, leaving 20 bases between them.

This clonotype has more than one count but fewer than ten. The CDR3 coding sequence is TGTGCCAGTACCTCTAGCGTCAATGAGCAGTTCTTC. Protein sequence: CASTSSVNEQFF. The V and J genes are TRBV19 and TRBJ2-1; D possibly corresponds to TRBD2 (6 bases). The CDR3 covers 12 residues. The V end lost 7 bases, the J end lost 6 bases, and 10 bases lay between the germline ends. CDR1 and CDR2 (germline): LNHDA, SQIVND (reference sequence).

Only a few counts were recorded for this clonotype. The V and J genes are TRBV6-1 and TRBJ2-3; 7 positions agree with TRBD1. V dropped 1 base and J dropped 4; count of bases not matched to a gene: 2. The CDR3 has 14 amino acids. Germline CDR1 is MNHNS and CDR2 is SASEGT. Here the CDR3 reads CASSEVGGADTQYF. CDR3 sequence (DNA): TGTGCCAGCAGTGAAGTAGGGGGCGCAGATACGCAGTATTTT.

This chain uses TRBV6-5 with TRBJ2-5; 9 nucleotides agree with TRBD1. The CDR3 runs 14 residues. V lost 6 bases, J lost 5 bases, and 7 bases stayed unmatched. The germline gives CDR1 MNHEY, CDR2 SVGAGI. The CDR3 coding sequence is TGTGCCAGCAGGGAGACAGGGGGTCGGGAGACCCAGTACTTC. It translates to CASRETGGRETQYF.

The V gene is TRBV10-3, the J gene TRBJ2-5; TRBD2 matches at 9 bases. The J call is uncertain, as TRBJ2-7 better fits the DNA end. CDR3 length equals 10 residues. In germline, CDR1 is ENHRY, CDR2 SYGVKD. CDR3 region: CAAGGNEQYF. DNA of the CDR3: TGTGCAGCGGGGGGCAACGAGCAGTACTTC.

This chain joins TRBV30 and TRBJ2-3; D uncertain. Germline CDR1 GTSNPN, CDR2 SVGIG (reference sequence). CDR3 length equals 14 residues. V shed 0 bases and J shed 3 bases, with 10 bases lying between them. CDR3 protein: CAWSVGGKTDTQYF. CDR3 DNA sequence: TGTGCCTGGAGTGTTGGTGGGAAAACAGATACGCAGTATTTT. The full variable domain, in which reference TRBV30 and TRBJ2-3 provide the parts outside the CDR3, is SQTIHQWPATLVQPVGSPLSLECTVEGTSNPNLYWYRQAAGRGLQLLFYSVGIGQISSEVPQNLSASRPQDRQFILSSKKLLLSDSGFYLCAWSVGGKTDTQYFGPGTRLTVL.